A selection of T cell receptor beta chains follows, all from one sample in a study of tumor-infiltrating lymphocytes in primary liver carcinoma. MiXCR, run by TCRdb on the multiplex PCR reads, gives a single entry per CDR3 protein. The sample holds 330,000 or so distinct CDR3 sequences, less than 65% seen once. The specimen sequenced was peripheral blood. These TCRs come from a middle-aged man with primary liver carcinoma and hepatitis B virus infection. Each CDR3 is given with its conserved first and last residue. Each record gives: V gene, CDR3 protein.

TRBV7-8,CASSRGLAGITDTQYF
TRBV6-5,CSSRGHGHEQFF
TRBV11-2,CASSRDKEAGELFF
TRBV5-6,CASSLVDRLYSYEQYF
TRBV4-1,CASCQDIWAEGDEQFF
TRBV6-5,CASSTESVFSPLHF
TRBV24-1,CATSDPGTRGTEQFF
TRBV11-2,CASGLDSGTVGMKTQYF
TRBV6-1,CASSVQGSPNTEAFF
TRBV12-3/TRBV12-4,CASSRAGWNSPLHF
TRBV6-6,CPSSISWDRVKGNTIYF
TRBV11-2,CANSPLAGSTNTDTQYF
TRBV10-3,CAIRGLVGASGGGELFF
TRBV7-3,CASSLGGPTDTQYF
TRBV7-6,CASSLVHSRTNEQFF
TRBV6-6,CASSLQVRESEAFF
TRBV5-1,CASSLGLAGGADTQYF
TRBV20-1,CSASLDYYNEQFF
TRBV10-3,CAISDARAYTQYF
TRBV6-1,CAGAQAAGGSCNEQFF
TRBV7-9,CASSLTESYGYTF
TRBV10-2,CASGTGGAPYEQYF
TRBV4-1,CASSQDPGGGSPPHF
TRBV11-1,CTSNFSGSTDTQYF
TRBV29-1,CSAVGDSYEQYF
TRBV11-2,CASSNHPVLRDSRYYEQFF
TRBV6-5,CASSYSDRVAENEQYF
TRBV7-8,CAGSLDPGQPQHF
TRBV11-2,CASSLAGQPQHF
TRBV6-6,CANSYSRRGADGNQPQHF
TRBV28,CATQGSSYEQYF
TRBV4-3,CASNLADRATDTQYF
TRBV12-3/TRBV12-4,CASSAGHVNTEVFF
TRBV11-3,CASSSRGWTDTQYF
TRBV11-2,CASSLGQGEYYEQYF
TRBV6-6,CASTYGTVEYEQYF
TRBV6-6,CASSYTGDRGSVYEQYF
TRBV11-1,CASSPIDSKETQYF
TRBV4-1,CASSDRYRIGSSQPQHF
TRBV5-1,CASSAAFEETQYF
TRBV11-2,CASGWDSNQETQYF
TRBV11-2,CASSLGESHYNERFF
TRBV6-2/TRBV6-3,CASRMGVERAEEQFF
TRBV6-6,CASSYSNRLSRTHEQYF
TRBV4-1,CASCRTPANIEAFF
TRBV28,CASSTPGGIQETQYF
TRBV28,CASSLSTNEKLFF
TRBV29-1,CSVERDNNEQYF
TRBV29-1,CSARRGGSTGERYF
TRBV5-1,CASSFWSGQVSGANVLTF
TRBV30,CAWSVLAGAHEQFF
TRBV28,CASSTTRDRDF
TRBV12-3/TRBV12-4,CASRPLRSGNTIYF
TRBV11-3,CVSSLDHTDTQYF
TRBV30,CAWSEPSPEQYF
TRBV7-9,CASRNVGVEETQYF
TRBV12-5,CASGCPAKSGGYGCTF
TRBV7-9,CASSSSGGGSEKLFF
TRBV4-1,CASSHHLQAADSPLHF
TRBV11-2,CAISRTGSEAFF